This T cell receptor (beta chain) was identified in a study of blood T cell repertoires in COVID-19. Generated by immunoSEQ multiplex PCR, the TCRdb table keeps only in-frame clones and is missing some. In the table there are roughly 300,000 clones, roughly 86% of which are singletons. CDR1 is LGHNA, CDR2 YSLEER, per germline. The CDR3 covers 15 residues. V dropped 0 bases and J dropped 5; count of bases not matched to a gene: 6. The specimen was PBMCs or T cells enriched from blood (not recorded which). This clonotype was sampled from a young woman who had recovered from COVID-19. V gene TRBV4-3 combines with J gene TRBJ1-2; 7 bases match TRBD1. CDR3 nucleotide sequence: TGCGCCAGCAGCCAAGATAAGACAGGGACGTATGGCTACACCTTC. This translates into CASSQDKTGTYGYTF.